The sequence of this T cell receptor beta chain was determined in a study of T cell responses to AZD1222 COVID-19 vaccine. Findings and caveats of the study: An increase in Spike-specific TCR breadth and depth was observed after two AZD1222 doses. The reported proportion of spike-specific TCRs targeting unmutated variant regions was nearly half. The sample set comprised mostly white British donors with more females, and clonal diversity was possibly underestimated.

Between the trimmed V and J ends, which lost 2 bases and 5 bases, there was a span of 13 bases. Germline V gene lookup returns CDR1 LNHNV and CDR2 YYDKDF (reference sequence). This CDR3 contains 15 residues. Assay: immunoSEQ multiplex PCR; the TCRdb copy retains only in-frame clones and omits some. The sample has approximately 140,000 clones, more than 85% seen once. For this clone: Its antigen remains unidentified.

This sequence was found in an adult who received the AZD1222 COVID-19 vaccine. Sequencing was performed on peripheral blood, taken 28 days after the second AZD1222 dose. This chain connects TRBV15 to TRBJ2-1, with D maybe TRBD1 (5 bases). In DNA form, the CDR3 reads TGTGCCACCAGCAGACCCTACCGACAGAACAATGAGCAGTTCTTC. This codes for CATSRPYRQNNEQFF. The variable domain in full, completed from reference TRBV15 and TRBJ2-1, reads DAMVIQNPRYQVTQFGKPVTLSCSQTLNHNVMYWYQQKSSQAPKLLFHYYDKDFNNEADTPDNFQSRRPNTSFCFLDIRSPGLGDTAMYLCATSRPYRQNNEQFFGPGTRLTVL.